This TCR beta chain was found in a study of T cells after yellow fever vaccination. MiXCR was run by TCRdb on the 5' RACE reads, yielding one entry per CDR3 protein. The table shows over 300,000 distinct CDR3 sequences, with around 6.8% occurring only once. Germline lookup yields CDR1 LGHNA and CDR2 YNFKEQ. Trimming pared 0 bases from V and 4 bases from J, leaving 13 bases between. The CDR3 contains 16 residues. The origin of this receptor is a man younger than 30 who received the YFV17D yellow fever vaccine. J is TRBJ2-1 and V is TRBV4-2; no clear D gene. The sequencing here drew on PBMCs, taken 45 days after the first yellow fever vaccination. Here the CDR3 DNA reads TGTGCCAGCAGCCAAGATCTGGGGTTTGGGTACAATGAGCAGTTCTTC. Its translation: CASSQDLGFGYNEQFF.